This entry describes one T cell receptor (beta chain). The CDR3 consists of 17 residues. CDR1 and CDR2 from the germline V gene are MDHEN and SYDVKM. Germline trimming cut 5 bases from V and 0 bases from J; bases unmatched to any gene: 9. RNA totalling roughly 0.45 to 1 ug underwent reverse transcription with random hexamers. TCRdb reanalysed the immunoSEQ multiplex PCR reads using MiXCR and keeps one entry per CDR3 protein. Here the sample spans more than 95,000 distinct CDR3 sequences, 90% to 95% being singletons. The entry originates in a study of CD8 T cells in Susac syndrome. Specimen: CD4+ T cells from PBMCs. V usage is TRBV28 and J usage is TRBJ2-1, with 8 bases identical to TRBD2. This sequence originates from a human donor with multiple sclerosis. The CDR3 nucleotides are TGTGCCAGCAGTATAGCCGGGACTAGTGTCTCCTACAATGAGCAGTTCTTC. Translated: CASSIAGTSVSYNEQFF.